The entry that follows covers one T cell receptor (beta chain) sequence. Its antigen remains unknown. Trimming at V came to 7 bases and at J to 1 base, leaving 9 bases not matched to a gene. The CDR3 spans 15 residues. Germline V gene lookup returns CDR1 MNHEY and CDR2 SVGAGI. This sample is part of a study of cytomegalovirus exposure and HLA in healthy donors. The wider study: The Caucasian-associated ancestry cluster held over 65% of around 380 genotyped donors. Findings of the study overall: Cytomegalovirus-associated status was assigned to around 160 TCR beta chains.

The PCR used 60 Vbeta and 13 Jbeta primers. The repertoire was sequenced with immunoSEQ multiplex PCR; TCRdb's copy has only in-frame clones and lacks some. The data contain 95,000 to 150,000 clones, about 62% of them seen just once; the ten biggest clones take up about 8.9%. The J gene is TRBJ1-1, the V gene TRBV6-5; 7 nucleotides align to TRBD1. This sequence originates from a middle-aged woman in good health and CMV-seropositive. Sequences were obtained from PBMCs. In nucleotides, the CDR3 is TGTGCCAGCACCAGGGGGGACAGATGGAACACTGAAGCTTTCTTT. Amino acid sequence: CASTRGDRWNTEAFF.